The T cell receptor beta chain described here comes from a study of early T cells in non-severe SARS-CoV-2 infection. Study-level background: It was bulk RNA from unsorted whole blood that was sequenced, and the chains were unpaired.

The table lists this clonotype with many counts. The antigen is unknown. As part of library construction, unique molecular identifiers were attached to individual cDNA molecules. TCRdb independently ran MiXCR on the 5' RACE reads; one entry per CDR3 protein. In the table there are some 57,000 distinct CDR3 sequences, around 8.6% of which are singletons. The CDR3 spans 14 residues. Germline lookup yields CDR1 SGHDN and CDR2 FVKESK. Between the trimmed V and J ends, which lost 0 bases and 4 bases, there was a span of 7 bases. Overall study results and limits: Comparison of clonotypes with VDJdb favored anti-spike CD8 responses while missing private and CD4 specificities.

This chain links TRBV14 with TRBJ1-3; D is unresolved. Sequencing used whole blood, obtained at baseline. The receptor comes from an adult who was a healthcare worker with PCR-confirmed SARS-CoV-2 infection or an uninfected control (not recorded which). The CDR3 is CASSQDPAGNTIYF. The CDR3 DNA follows: TGTGCCAGCAGCCAAGACCCCGCGGGAAACACCATATATTTT.